The TCR beta chain described here comes from a study of blood T cell repertoires in COVID-19 (dated by TCRdb to the early 2020s). For the wider study: The collaborator samples originated in the United States, Italy and Spain and spanned the acute and convalescent phases of COVID-19. A de-identified subject ID, COVID-19 status, age in years and sex were almost always included in the sample metadata. The repertoires were made available in a free public database intended to serve as a resource for research on the immune response to SARS-CoV-2. The samples were drawn from two sources: the first 160 participants of the ongoing ImmuneRACE study, and about 1,300 subjects contributed by 6 global collaborators. The prospective study material was composed of cDNA or gDNA derived from T cells, B-cell-depleted T cells, or PBMCs. Where available, HLA class I and class II types were obtained from metadata supplied by the sample provider rather than from assay-based typing. The dataset comprised deeply sampled blood TCRbeta repertoires from subjects exposed to, actively infected with, or recovered from COVID-19. What the work shows at the level of the full study, not this receptor alone: The amount of clinical and demographic metadata varied by source and participant and was provided uncurated.

Concerning this clone itself: Its antigen target is currently unknown. Base qualities are not provided; no much larger clone lies one nucleotide away.

The CDR3 runs 16 amino acids, cysteine and phenylalanine included. Only the CDR3 DNA stays, 48 bases, in frame from base 1. CDR1 LGHNA and CDR2 YNFKEQ were looked up in the germline V gene. Deletion took 4 bases off V and 6 bases off J, with a span of 19 bases between the germline ends. TCRbeta CDR3 regions were amplified from genomic DNA using the immunoSEQ Assay, a bias-controlled multiplex PCR. The authors processed their data as follows. The number of nucleated cells in each sample was estimated from the amplification of reference gene primers within the assay. Sequence reads were collapsed and filtered to measure the absolute abundance of every unique TCRbeta CDR3 rearrangement. Productive Simpson clonality was computed per sample as the square root of Simpson's diversity index over productive rearrangements. Imported from immuneACCESS, the table was reduced by TCRdb to in-frame sequences with V and J called. These copies leave out some clones; in studies compared against another copy, an unresolved V gene accounts for under half, and the cause of the remainder is not known. V and J calls and clone size follow that table, whereas D and trimming were derived from the DNA. The sample contains about 12,000 clones, roughly 72% of them found a single time. The ten biggest clones cover roughly 9.1% of the sample.

In Seattle, one collaborating source enrolled patients while the infection was active and tracked those patients longitudinally over the course of disease. Collaborating institutions collected whole blood in K2EDTA tubes following their own protocols. Collaborator samples were shipped for TCRbeta analysis as frozen whole blood, isolated PBMCs, or DNA extracted from either sample type. The sequenced sample consisted of peripheral blood. The V and J genes are TRBV4-2 and TRBJ2-1; D gene: possibly TRBD1, on 6 matching bases. The clonotype was recovered from a man in his 60s with COVID-19, enrolled during active disease. The CDR3: CASSRETGFSVNEQFF. The DNA is as follows: TGTGCCAGCAGCCGAGAAACAGGGTTCTCCGTCAATGAGCAGTTCTTC.